This T cell receptor beta chain was captured by sequencing in a study of shared clonotypes between healthy human individuals. Notes on the study in general: Clonotypes shared by all four donors outscored non-shared clonotypes in generation probability. Incomplete sequencing of sorted subsets was indicated by rarefaction despite large depth. A small donor pool kept down the genetic and exposure-history diversity that was represented.

Study processing details: Filtering differed for immunoSEQ, which gave only junction sequences without quality scores. TCRdb keeps only in-frame clones here, not all; method: immunoSEQ multiplex PCR. The D gene and trimming were derived from the DNA, and the V and J assignments and clone size from that table. The table shows just over 2,000,000 clones, with about 95% occurring only once. Trimming took 1 base from V and 6 from J; bases not matched to a gene: 2. CDR1 and CDR2 from the germline V gene are GTSNPN and SVGIG (reference sequence). The CDR3 is 13 amino acids. Positive CCR7 selection of CD45RO-negative cells yielded the naive CD8 cells, and terminally differentiated effector memory CD45RA+ cells were excluded. A word on this clone: The antigen is unknown. Other DNA sequences in this sample translate to the same CDR3.

The specimen was naive CD8+ T cells sorted from blood. The V gene is TRBV30, the J gene TRBJ2-7; 11 bases match TRBD2. This sequence originates from a young man in good health. CDR3 in amino acids: CAWSGLAGGEQYF. CDR3 bases: TGTGCCTGGAGTGGGCTAGCGGGGGGCGAGCAGTACTTC.